The next 26 T cell receptor beta chains were all read from a single sample in a study of post-analysis software for immune sequencing data. Each TCR beta cDNA library carried unique molecular identifiers. TCRdb recomputed calls from the PCR reads with MiXCR, one row per CDR3 protein. The sample lists 150,000 to 200,000 distinct CDR3 sequences, around 36% occurring once. The specimen was blood, collected after autologous hematopoietic stem cell transplantation. The receptors here all came from a girl aged 10 to 17 with multiple sclerosis.

Only a few counts were recorded for this clonotype. The chain uses TRBV2 and TRBJ2-3, with D unclear. The CDR3 sequence is 12 residues long. The V gene's germline CDR1 is SNHLY and CDR2 FYNNEI. V was shortened by 4 bases and J by 5 bases, with 7 bases between the two germline ends. The CDR3 region is CASSGGLDTQYF. CDR3 in DNA: TGTGCCAGCAGTGGGGGTTTAGATACGCAGTATTTT.

CDR3 coding DNA: TGTGCCAGCAGCGTGGCAGGGGGGACGATCTACGAGCAGTACTTC. Translated: CASSVAGGTIYEQYF. J is TRBJ2-4 and V is TRBV9; a weak D match, TRBD1 (7 bases). With the DNA end fitting TRBJ2-7 better, the J assignment may be wrong. The germline V gene has CDR1 SGDLS and CDR2 YYNGEE. The CDR3 loop spans 15 amino acids.

The rearrangement joins TRBV18 to TRBJ1-1; D is undetermined. Germline-derived CDR1 and CDR2 are KGHSH and LQKENI. Trimming shortened V by 3 bases and J by 3 bases, and 11 bases separated the two germline ends. CDR3 length: 14 residues. The CDR3 DNA follows: TGTGCCAGCTCACCCCTTGGCGCATACACTGAAGCTTTCTTT. Translated: CASSPLGAYTEAFF.

A note on this clonotype: A much larger clone sits a single nucleotide away, making a read error possible. V gene TRBV20-1 combines with J gene TRBJ2-1; 7 bases agree with TRBD2. The CDR3 contains 18 residues. With 2 bases clipped from V and 2 bases from J, the junction kept 15 bases outside the gene matches. The germline CDR1 and CDR2 sequences are DFQATT and SNEGSKA (reference sequence). CDR3 loop: CSARRAAGALSPYNEQFF. CDR3 DNA sequence: TGCAGTGCTAGACGAGCGGCGGGAGCTTTGAGCCCCTACAATGAGCAGTTCTTC.

Concerning this clonotype: Given a much more abundant clone one base away, this may be a read error. V usage is TRBV29-1 and J usage is TRBJ2-1, with 14 bases lining up with TRBD2. Looked up from germline, CDR1 is SQVTM and CDR2 is ANQGSEA. This CDR3 region has 14 residues. DNA for the CDR3: TGCAGCGTACAGCCGGGACTAGCGGGAGTGTTCTGGTGCTTC. As protein: CSVQPGLAGVFWCF.

The V call is TRBV15, the J call TRBJ2-5; 8 positions match TRBD1. The end of the DNA fits TRBJ2-7 better, so the J call may be wrong. In germline, CDR1 is LNHNV, CDR2 YYDKDF (reference sequence). The CDR3 sequence is 15 residues long. This chain's CDR3 is CATSRGTGTRYEQYF. CDR3 bases: TGTGCCACCAGCAGAGGGACAGGGACCAGGTACGAGCAGTACTTC.

V usage is TRBV20-1 and J usage is TRBJ1-5, with D possibly TRBD1 on 5 matching bases. V dropped 0 bases and J dropped 1 base, with 13 bases sitting between them. The CDR3 extends over 16 amino acids. Germline lookup yields CDR1 DFQATT and CDR2 SNEGSKA (reference sequence). Here the CDR3 reads CSARDLQGMSNQPQHF. The DNA of the CDR3 is TGCAGTGCTAGAGATCTCCAGGGCATGAGCAATCAGCCCCAGCATTTT.

V usage is TRBV5-1 and J usage is TRBJ1-4; the D is unclear. From germline, CDR1 is SGHRS and CDR2 YFSETQ. V was cut by 1 base and J by 0 bases, with 10 bases left in between. This CDR3 contains 16 residues. The CDR3 loop is CASSLKYGATNEKLFF. The DNA for the CDR3 is TGCGCCAGCAGCTTGAAGTACGGTGCAACTAATGAAAAACTGTTTTTT.

The chain employs TRBV29-1 and TRBJ2-7; tentative D call: TRBD1 (6 bases). The CDR3 is 14 amino acids. V was cut by 7 bases and J by 2 bases, with 18 bases left in between. Germline-derived CDR1 and CDR2 are SQVTM and ANQGSEA. CDR3 sequence: CSATRTANAYEQYF. CDR3 in DNA: TGCAGCGCCACCAGGACAGCCAATGCCTACGAGCAGTACTTC.

Remarks on this clonotype: The junction differs from germline at one of its ends, possibly a read error. J is TRBJ2-1 and V is TRBV7-9; the match to TRBD2 covers 8 bases. The germline V gene encodes CDR1 SEHNR and CDR2 FQNEAQ (reference sequence). This CDR3 comprises 19 residues. Written as DNA, the CDR3 is TGTGCCAGCAGCTTTCTTGGGGAGCGGGAGATGCGACACGCCGGGGAGCTGTTCTTC. Its protein product is CASSFLGEREMRHAGELFF.

DNA of the CDR3: TGTGCCAGCAGCTCGCCCGGGACTAGCGGGAGAGGAGCGCTTTACAATGAGCAGTTCTTC. Translation gives CASSSPGTSGRGALYNEQFF. The rearrangement joins TRBV9 to TRBJ2-1; 14 bases are a match to TRBD2. This CDR3 is built from 20 residues. Germline lookup yields CDR1 SGDLS and CDR2 YYNGEE. V lost 4 bases to trimming and J lost 4 bases; unmatched junction nucleotides: 16.

This chain connects TRBV19 to TRBJ2-1; D may be TRBD2 (5 bases). CDR3 length equals 14 residues. Trimming cost V 0 bases and J 3 bases, with 6 bases left between them. Germline CDR1 reads LNHDA; CDR2 reads SQIVND (reference sequence). CDR3 residues: CASSIDEGYNEQFF. Written as DNA, the CDR3 is TGTGCCAGTAGTATAGATGAGGGCTACAATGAGCAGTTCTTC.

This clonotype was found a few times. The chain is built from TRBV6-5 and TRBJ2-1, with D unclear. Germline loops: CDR1 MNHEY, CDR2 SVGAGI. Trimming removed 2 bases from V and 4 bases from J, with 12 bases in between. CDR3 length: 15 residues. This CDR3 is CASSYVPRAYNEQFF. Here the CDR3 DNA reads TGTGCCAGCAGTTACGTCCCACGGGCATACAATGAGCAGTTCTTC.

This clonotype has just a few counts. The CDR3 DNA reads as TGCAGTGCCCCGAGCGGGGAGACCCAGTACTTC. Translated, it gives CSAPSGETQYF. The V call is TRBV20-1, the J call TRBJ2-5; perhaps TRBD2 as D (6 bases). Trimming took off 6 bases at V and 5 bases at J, with 10 bases between the two ends. The CDR3 sequence is 11 residues long. Germline CDR1 is DFQATT and CDR2 is SNEGSKA (reference sequence).

This clonotype was counted between two and nine times. This rearrangement joins TRBV28 to TRBJ2-1; 9 bases line up with TRBD2. CDR1 and CDR2 from the germline V gene are MDHEN and SYDVKM. The V and J ends lost 2 bases and 5 bases, in that order; junction bases with no gene match: 4. The CDR3 loop spans 15 amino acids. The CDR3 DNA is TGTGCCAGCAGTTTACTAGCGGGGATTAACAATGAGCAGTTCTTC. Its protein product is CASSLLAGINNEQFF.

This chain uses TRBV28 with TRBJ1-2; the D is unclear. Germline V gene lookup returns CDR1 MDHEN and CDR2 SYDVKM. This CDR3 region has 14 residues. Trimming shortened V by 2 bases and J by 5 bases, and 12 bases separated the two germline ends. The DNA for the CDR3 is TGTGCCAGCAGTTTAGCTCAGCCTCCATATGGCTACACCTTC. Translating gives CASSLAQPPYGYTF.

About this clonotype itself: A read error may produce the germline difference seen at one junction end. V is TRBV20-1 and J is TRBJ2-1; the D gene could be TRBD1 or TRBD2 (6 bases each). CDR1 DFQATT and CDR2 SNEGSKA come from the germline V gene (reference sequence). The CDR3 covers 13 residues. The CDR3 here is CSTRGGFYNEQFF. In DNA, the CDR3 is TGCAGTACTAGAGGGGGGTTCTACAATGAGCAGTTCTTC.

This clonotype was observed a single time. The CDR3 carries no conserved terminal phenylalanine or tryptophan, so it likely arises from a read error. This sequence joins TRBV5-1 and TRBJ2-5; 14 positions match TRBD2. Trimming removed 0 bases from V and 2 bases from J; junction bases left unmatched: 6. CDR1 and CDR2 from the germline V gene are SGHRS and YFSETQ. CDR3 length: 18 residues. Here the CDR3 reads CASSLVGTSGRRQETQYL. Written as DNA, the CDR3 is TGCGCCAGCAGCTTGGTCGGGACTAGCGGGAGAAGGCAAGAGACCCAGTACTTA.

V gene TRBV4-2 combines with J gene TRBJ2-7; D is unclear. The ends were cut back, 3 bases at V and 0 bases at J, with 9 bases in the middle. This CDR3 has 14 amino acids. Germline V gene data show CDR1 as LGHNA and CDR2 as YNFKEQ. CDR3 sequence (DNA): TGTGCCAGCAGCCATACCAGGATCTCCTACGAGCAGTACTTC. This sequence encodes CASSHTRISYEQYF.

This chain connects TRBV20-1 to TRBJ2-5; TRBD1 matches at 9 bases. The trim removed 5 bases at V and 3 bases at J, leaving 4 bases unmatched. Germline CDR1 DFQATT, CDR2 SNEGSKA (reference sequence). The CDR3 totals 13 residues. The CDR3 sequence: CSAVRTGEETQYF. CDR3 in DNA: TGCAGTGCTGTCAGGACAGGGGAAGAGACCCAGTACTTC.

The chain carries TRBV6-5 and TRBJ2-1; either TRBD1 or TRBD2 may supply D (5 bases each). V lost 2 bases and J 6 bases, leaving 14 bases between the germline ends. Germline loops: CDR1 MNHEY, CDR2 SVGAGI. This CDR3 is 15 amino acids long. DNA of the CDR3: TGTGCCAGCAGTTACAGTTGGGGGAATGGCAATGAGCAGTTCTTC. Its translation: CASSYSWGNGNEQFF.

The chain employs TRBV11-1 and TRBJ1-1, with D possibly TRBD1 on 5 matching bases. The CDR3 runs to 13 residues. The V end was cut by 8 bases, the J end by 4 bases, with 14 bases between. Germline CDR1 is SGHAT and CDR2 is FQDESV (reference sequence). DNA of the CDR3: TGTGCCAGCGGCGCAGGGTGGGGCACTGAAGCTTTCTTT. Translated: CASGAGWGTEAFF. Complete variable domain (other parts from reference TRBV11-1 and TRBJ1-1): EAEVAQSPRYKITEKSQAVAFWCDPISGHATLYWYRQILGQGPELLVQFQDESVVDDSQLPKDRFSAERLKGVDSTLKIQPAELGDSAMYLCASGAGWGTEAFFGQGTRLTVV.

This chain connects TRBV24-1 to TRBJ1-5; D is perhaps TRBD1 (6 bases). Germline assignment: CDR1 KGHDR and CDR2 SFDVKD. CDR3 length equals 13 residues. Trimming removed 3 bases at V and 8 bases at J, with 10 bases between. CDR3 coding DNA: TGTGCCACCAGTGATACAGGACAGAAGCCCCAGCATTTT. This gives the protein CATSDTGQKPQHF.

This clonotype was counted at least ten times. J is TRBJ2-5 and V is TRBV20-1, with 7 bases matching TRBD1. Germline V CDR1 and CDR2: DFQATT, SNEGSKA (reference sequence). The CDR3 contains 13 residues. V gave up 2 bases and J gave up 5 bases; unmatched junction bases: 5. The DNA of the CDR3 is TGCAGTGCTAGACAAGGGGGCCTGGAGACCCAGTACTTC. Its translation is CSARQGGLETQYF.

This clonotype has ten or more counts. The genes are TRBV11-2 and TRBJ2-5; D remains unclear. The CDR3 has 12 residues. CDR1 and CDR2 (germline): SGHAT, FQNNGV. Deletions cut 1 base from V and 4 bases from J, with 4 bases between. CDR3 nucleotide sequence: TGTGCCAGCAGCTTAGTTGGAGAGACCCAGTACTTC. Protein product: CASSLVGETQYF.

The rearrangement links TRBV25-1 to TRBJ2-7; D might be TRBD1 (6 bases). The J call may be incorrect, as the DNA end agrees better with TRBJ2-5. Per the germline V gene, CDR1 is MGHDK and CDR2 is SYGVNS. This CDR3 spans 14 amino acids. The DNA for the CDR3 is TGTGCCAGCAGTGAAGGCTGGCAGGGGAGGACCCAGTACTTC. Translated: CASSEGWQGRTQYF.